Here is one T cell receptor beta chain with its context. The trim removed 0 bases at V and 9 bases at J, leaving 7 bases unmatched. The CDR3 has 14 amino acids. Germline values: CDR1 MNHNS, CDR2 SASEGT. The data were taken from a study of blood T cell repertoires in COVID-19. Generated by immunoSEQ multiplex PCR, the TCRdb table keeps only in-frame clones and is missing some. The table has roughly 130,000 clones, around 80% seen once. The source material was peripheral blood. This clonotype was obtained from a man between 65 and 85 years old with acute or convalescent COVID-19. The V and J genes are TRBV6-1 and TRBJ1-2; 7 bases match TRBD1. This CDR3 reads CASSEAGDRPRYTF. The CDR3 DNA reads TGTGCCAGCAGTGAAGCGGGGGACAGACCCCGCTACACCTTC.